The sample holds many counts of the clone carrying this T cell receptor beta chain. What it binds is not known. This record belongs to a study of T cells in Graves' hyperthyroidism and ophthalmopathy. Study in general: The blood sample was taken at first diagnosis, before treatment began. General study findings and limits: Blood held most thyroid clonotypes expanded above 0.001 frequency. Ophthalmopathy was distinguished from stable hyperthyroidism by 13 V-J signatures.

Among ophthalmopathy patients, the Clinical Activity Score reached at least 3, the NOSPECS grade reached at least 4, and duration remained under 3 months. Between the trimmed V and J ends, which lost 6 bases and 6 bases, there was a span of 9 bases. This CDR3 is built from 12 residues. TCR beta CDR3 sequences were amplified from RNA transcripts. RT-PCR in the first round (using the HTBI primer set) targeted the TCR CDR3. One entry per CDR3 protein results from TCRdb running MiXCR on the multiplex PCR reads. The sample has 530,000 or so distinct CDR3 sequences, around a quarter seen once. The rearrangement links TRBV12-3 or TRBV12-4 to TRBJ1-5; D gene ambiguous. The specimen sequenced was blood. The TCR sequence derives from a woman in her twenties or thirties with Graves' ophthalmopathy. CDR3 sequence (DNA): TGTGCCAGCAGCCACCTCGGTCAGCCCCAGCATTTT. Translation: CASSHLGQPQHF.